The rows below give T cell receptor beta chains drawn from one sample of a study of blood T cell repertoires in COVID-19. TCRdb's copy holds only in-frame clones and misses some; the assay was immunoSEQ multiplex PCR. Among roughly 88,000 clones listed, 65% to 90% were seen once. The sample comprised peripheral blood. The receptors come from an elderly woman with active or convalescent COVID-19. Each CDR3 is given with its conserved first and last residue. A D gene is named only where the DNA matches it firmly. Clone size is not always given. Where it is, it says once, few, many or a class for expanded clones.

D,V,size,J,DNA,CDR3
TRBD1,TRBV6-6,.,TRBJ1-5,TGTGCCAGCAGTTATCGGACAGGGCTTAATCAGCCCCAGCATTTT,CASSYRTGLNQPQHF
TRBD1,TRBV19,.,TRBJ1-4,TGTGCCAGCAAGGGGGCGCGGGATGAAAAACTGTTTTTT,CASKGARDEKLFF
.,TRBV7-9,many,TRBJ2-1,TGTGCCAGCAGCCCCACCTACAATGAGCAGTTCTTC,CASSPTYNEQFF
.,TRBV5-1,many,TRBJ1-1,TGCGCCAGCAGCTTACAGGGGAACACTGAAGCTTTCTTT,CASSLQGNTEAFF
.,TRBV14,.,TRBJ1-6,TGTGCCAGCAGCCCTCTTAGATCATCACCCCTCCACTTT,CASSPLRSSPLHF
.,TRBV7-8,few,TRBJ2-7,TGTGCCAGCAGCTTATCAGCAGGGGAGAACGAGCAGTACTTC,CASSLSAGENEQYF
TRBD2,TRBV5-1,.,TRBJ2-1,TGCGCCAGCAGCTCTAGCGGGGGGGTTATCGATGAGCAGTTCTTC,CASSSSGGVIDEQFF
TRBD1,TRBV30,.,TRBJ1-1,TGTGCCTGGAGTCGGACAGGGGGCTCTGAAGCTTTCTTT,CAWSRTGGSEAFF
TRBD1,TRBV30,.,TRBJ2-7,TGTGCCTGGGGGACAGGGACCTCCTACGAGCAGTACTTC,CAWGTGTSYEQYF
.,TRBV15,.,TRBJ2-5,TGTGCCACCAGCAGAGATGGACTAACTGGGGAGACCCAGTACTTC,CATSRDGLTGETQYF
.,TRBV6-6,.,TRBJ1-5,TGTGCCAGCAGTTATAAAGGGGGGGATCAGCCCCAGCATTTT,CASSYKGGDQPQHF
.,TRBV9,.,TRBJ2-5,TGTGCCAGCAGCGTAGGAGGGCAAGAGACCCAGTACTTC,CASSVGGQETQYF
TRBD2,TRBV28,.,TRBJ2-2,TGTGCCAGCAGTCCACGACTAGCGGGTTACACCGGGGAGCTGTTTTTT,CASSPRLAGYTGELFF
TRBD2,TRBV4-2,.,TRBJ2-3,TGTGCCAGCAGCCAAGTTCTGGTAGCGGGGGTTTCAGATACGCAGTATTTT,CASSQVLVAGVSDTQYF
.,TRBV7-9,.,TRBJ2-3,TGTGCCAGCAGCTCTCTTCAGGGTCTGGCAGATACGCAGTATTTT,CASSSLQGLADTQYF
TRBD2,TRBV2,.,TRBJ2-3,TGTGCCAGCAGTGAACAGGCTAGCGGGTACACAGATACGCAGTATTTT,CASSEQASGYTDTQYF
TRBD2,TRBV3-1/TRBV3-2,.,TRBJ2-1,TGTGCCAGCAGCCCAAGCGGGAGCACCTACAATGAGCAGTTCTTC,CASSPSGSTYNEQFF
TRBD2,TRBV7-3,.,TRBJ2-3,TGTGCCAGCAGCCGCAGGCCCAGCGGGGGGCGTAGGGGTTTGACAGATACGCAGTATTTT,CASSRRPSGGRRGLTDTQYF
.,TRBV5-1,.,TRBJ2-3,TGCGCCAGCAGCTTGGGGGTAATACTAGGCACAGATACGCAGTATTTT,CASSLGVILGTDTQYF
.,TRBV11-2,.,TRBJ2-1,TGTGCCAGCAGCTCCCCGGATGAGCAGTTCTTC,CASSSPDEQFF
.,TRBV7-9,.,TRBJ2-5,TGTGCCAGCAGCTTAGTGCAGGGGTTCCAAGAGACCCAGTACTTC,CASSLVQGFQETQYF
.,TRBV7-2,few,TRBJ1-1,TGTGCCAGCAGCTTAATGAGTGTCAAAGCGATTGCTTTCTTT,CASSLMSVKAIAFF